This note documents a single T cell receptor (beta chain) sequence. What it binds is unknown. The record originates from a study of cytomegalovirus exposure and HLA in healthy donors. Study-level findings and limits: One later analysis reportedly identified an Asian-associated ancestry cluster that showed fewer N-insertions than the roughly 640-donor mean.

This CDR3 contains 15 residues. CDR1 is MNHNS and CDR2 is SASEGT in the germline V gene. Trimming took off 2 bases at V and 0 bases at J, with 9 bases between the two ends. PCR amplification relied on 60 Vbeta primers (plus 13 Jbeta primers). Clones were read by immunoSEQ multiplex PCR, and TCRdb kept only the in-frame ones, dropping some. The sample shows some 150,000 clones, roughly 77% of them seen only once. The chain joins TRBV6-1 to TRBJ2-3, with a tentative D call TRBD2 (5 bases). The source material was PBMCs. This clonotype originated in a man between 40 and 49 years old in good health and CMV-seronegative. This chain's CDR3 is CASSEWASSTDTQYF. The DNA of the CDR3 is TGTGCCAGCAGTGAATGGGCTAGCAGCACAGATACGCAGTATTTT.